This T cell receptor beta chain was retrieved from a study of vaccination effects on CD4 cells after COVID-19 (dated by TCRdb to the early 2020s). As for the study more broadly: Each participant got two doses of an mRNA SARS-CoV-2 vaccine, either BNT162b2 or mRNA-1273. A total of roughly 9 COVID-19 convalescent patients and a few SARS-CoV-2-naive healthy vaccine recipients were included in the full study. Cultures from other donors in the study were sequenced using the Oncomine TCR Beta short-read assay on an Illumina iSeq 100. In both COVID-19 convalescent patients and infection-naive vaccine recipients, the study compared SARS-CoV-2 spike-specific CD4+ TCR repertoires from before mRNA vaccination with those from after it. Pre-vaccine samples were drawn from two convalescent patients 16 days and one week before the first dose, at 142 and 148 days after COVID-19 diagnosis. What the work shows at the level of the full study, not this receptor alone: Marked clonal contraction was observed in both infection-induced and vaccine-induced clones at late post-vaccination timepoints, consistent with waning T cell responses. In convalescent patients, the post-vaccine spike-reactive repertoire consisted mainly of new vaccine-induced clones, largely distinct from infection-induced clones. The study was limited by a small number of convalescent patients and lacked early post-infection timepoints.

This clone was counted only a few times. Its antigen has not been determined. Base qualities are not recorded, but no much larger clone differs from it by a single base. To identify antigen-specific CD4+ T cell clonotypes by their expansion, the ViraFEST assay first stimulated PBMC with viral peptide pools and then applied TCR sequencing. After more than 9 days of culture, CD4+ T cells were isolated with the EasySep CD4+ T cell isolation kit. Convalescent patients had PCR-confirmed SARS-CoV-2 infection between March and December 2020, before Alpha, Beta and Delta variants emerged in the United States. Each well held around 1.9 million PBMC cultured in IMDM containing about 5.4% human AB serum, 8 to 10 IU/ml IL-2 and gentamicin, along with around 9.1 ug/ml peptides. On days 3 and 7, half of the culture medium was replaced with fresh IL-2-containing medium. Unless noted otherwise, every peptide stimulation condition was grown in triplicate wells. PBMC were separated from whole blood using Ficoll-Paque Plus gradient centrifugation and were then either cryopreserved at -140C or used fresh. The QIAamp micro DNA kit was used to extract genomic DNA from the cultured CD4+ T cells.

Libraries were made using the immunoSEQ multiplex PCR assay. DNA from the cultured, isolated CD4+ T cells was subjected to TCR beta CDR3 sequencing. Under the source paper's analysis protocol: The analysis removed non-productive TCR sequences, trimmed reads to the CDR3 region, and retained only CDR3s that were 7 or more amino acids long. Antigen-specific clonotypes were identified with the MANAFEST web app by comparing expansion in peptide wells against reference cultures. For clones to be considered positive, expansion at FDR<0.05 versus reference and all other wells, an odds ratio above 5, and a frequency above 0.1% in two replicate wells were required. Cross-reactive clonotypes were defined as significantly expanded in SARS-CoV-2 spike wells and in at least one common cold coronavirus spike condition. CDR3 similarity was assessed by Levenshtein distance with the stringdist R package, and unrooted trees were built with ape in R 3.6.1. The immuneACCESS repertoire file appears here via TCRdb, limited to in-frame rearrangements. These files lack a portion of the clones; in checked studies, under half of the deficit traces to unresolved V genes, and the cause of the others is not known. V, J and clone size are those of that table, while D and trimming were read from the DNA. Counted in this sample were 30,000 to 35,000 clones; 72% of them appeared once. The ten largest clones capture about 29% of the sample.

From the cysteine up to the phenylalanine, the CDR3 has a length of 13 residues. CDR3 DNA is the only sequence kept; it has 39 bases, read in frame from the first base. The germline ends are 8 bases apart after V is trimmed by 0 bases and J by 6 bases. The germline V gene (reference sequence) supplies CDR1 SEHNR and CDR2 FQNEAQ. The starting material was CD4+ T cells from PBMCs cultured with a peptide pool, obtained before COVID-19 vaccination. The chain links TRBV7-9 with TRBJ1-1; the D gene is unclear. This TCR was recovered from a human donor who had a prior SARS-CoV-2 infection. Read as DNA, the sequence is TGTGCCAGCAGCTTAGCCCAGTACTCTGAAGCTTTCTTT. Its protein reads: CASSLAQYSEAFF.